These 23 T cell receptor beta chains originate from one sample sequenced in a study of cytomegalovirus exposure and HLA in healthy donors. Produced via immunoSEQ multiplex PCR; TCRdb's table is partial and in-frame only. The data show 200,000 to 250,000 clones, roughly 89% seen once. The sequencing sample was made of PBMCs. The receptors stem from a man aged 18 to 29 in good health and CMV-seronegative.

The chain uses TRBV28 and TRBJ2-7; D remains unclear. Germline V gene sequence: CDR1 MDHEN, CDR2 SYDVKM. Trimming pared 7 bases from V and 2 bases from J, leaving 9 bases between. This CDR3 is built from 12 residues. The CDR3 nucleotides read TGTGCCAGCACCGGGTTAACCTACGAGCAGTACTTC. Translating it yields CASTGLTYEQYF. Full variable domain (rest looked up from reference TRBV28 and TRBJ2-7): DVKVTQSSRYLVKRTGEKVFLECVQDMDHENMFWYRQDPGLGLRLIYFSYDVKMKEKGDIPEGYSVSREKKERFSLILESASTNQTSMYLCASTGLTYEQYFGPGTRLTVT.

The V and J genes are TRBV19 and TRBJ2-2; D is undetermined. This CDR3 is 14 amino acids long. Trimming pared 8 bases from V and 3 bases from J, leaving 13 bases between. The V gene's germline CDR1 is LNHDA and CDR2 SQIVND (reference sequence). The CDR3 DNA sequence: TGTGCCAGTGAAGAGCGCTTTGACACCGGGGAGCTGTTTTTT. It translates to CASEERFDTGELFF. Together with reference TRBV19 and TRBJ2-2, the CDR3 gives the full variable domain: DGGITQSPKYLFRKEGQNVTLSCEQNLNHDAMYWYRQDPGQGLRLIYYSQIVNDFQKGDIAEGYSVSREKKESFPLTVTSAQKNPTAFYLCASEERFDTGELFFGEGSRLTVL.

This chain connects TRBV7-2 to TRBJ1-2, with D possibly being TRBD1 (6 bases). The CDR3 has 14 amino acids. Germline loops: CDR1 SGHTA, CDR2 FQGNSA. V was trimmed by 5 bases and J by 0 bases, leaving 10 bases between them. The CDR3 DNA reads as TGTGCCAGCAGCAAGGGGGGGCCTAACTATGGCTACACCTTC. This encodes CASSKGGPNYGYTF.

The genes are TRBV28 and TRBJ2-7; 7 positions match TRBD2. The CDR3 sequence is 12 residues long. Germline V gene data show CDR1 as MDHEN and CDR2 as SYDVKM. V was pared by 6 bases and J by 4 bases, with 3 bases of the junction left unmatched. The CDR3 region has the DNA TGTGCCAGCAGCCAGGGACTATACGAGCAGTACTTC. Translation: CASSQGLYEQYF.

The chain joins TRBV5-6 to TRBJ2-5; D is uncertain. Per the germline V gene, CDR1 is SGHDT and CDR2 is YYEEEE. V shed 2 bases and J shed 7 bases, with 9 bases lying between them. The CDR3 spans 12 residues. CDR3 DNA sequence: TGTGCCAGCAGCTTAAGCCTTGGGACCCAGTACTTC. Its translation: CASSLSLGTQYF.

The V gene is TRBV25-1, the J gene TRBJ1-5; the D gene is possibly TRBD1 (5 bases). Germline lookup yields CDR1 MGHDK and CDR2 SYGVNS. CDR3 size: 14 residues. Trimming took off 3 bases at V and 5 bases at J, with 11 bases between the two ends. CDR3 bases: TGTGCCAGCAGTGAGTCTGGAGGGGATCAGCCCCAGCATTTT. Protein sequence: CASSESGGDQPQHF. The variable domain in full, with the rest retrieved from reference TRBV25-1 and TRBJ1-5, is EADIYQTPRYLVIGTGKKITLECSQTMGHDKMYWYQQDPGMELHLIHYSYGVNSTEKGDLSSESTVSRIRTEHFPLTLESARPSHTSQYLCASSESGGDQPQHFGDGTRLSIL.

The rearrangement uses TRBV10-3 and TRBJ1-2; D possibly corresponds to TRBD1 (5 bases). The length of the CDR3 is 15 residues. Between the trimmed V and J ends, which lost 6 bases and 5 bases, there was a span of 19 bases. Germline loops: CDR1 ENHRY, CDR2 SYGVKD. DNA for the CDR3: TGTGCCATCAGCGAAATGGGGGGGGAACAGTATGGCTACACCTTC. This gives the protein CAISEMGGEQYGYTF.

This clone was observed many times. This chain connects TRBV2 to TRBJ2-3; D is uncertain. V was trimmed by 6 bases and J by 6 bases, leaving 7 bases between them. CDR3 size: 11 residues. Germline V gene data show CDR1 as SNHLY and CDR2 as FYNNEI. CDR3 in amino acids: CASSPSDTQYF. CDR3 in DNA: TGTGCCAGCAGCCCCTCTGATACGCAGTATTTT.

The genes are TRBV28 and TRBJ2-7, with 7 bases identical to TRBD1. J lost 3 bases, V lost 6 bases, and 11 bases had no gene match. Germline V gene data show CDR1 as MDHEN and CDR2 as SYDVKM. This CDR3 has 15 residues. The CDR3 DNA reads TGTGCCAGCAGCCACGGACAGGATTTGATCTACGAGCAGTACTTC. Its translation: CASSHGQDLIYEQYF.

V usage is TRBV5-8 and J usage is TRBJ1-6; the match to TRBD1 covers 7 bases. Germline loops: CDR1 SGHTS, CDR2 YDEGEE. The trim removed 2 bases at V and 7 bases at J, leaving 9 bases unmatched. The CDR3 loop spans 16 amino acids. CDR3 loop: CASSLLKGQMNSPLHF. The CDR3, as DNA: TGTGCCAGCAGCTTATTGAAGGGACAGATGAATTCACCCCTCCACTTT. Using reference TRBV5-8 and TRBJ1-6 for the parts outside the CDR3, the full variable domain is EAGVTQSPTHLIKTRGQQATLRCSPISGHTSVYWYQQALGLGLQFLLWYDEGEERNRGNFPPRFSGRQFPNYSSELNVNALELEDSALYLCASSLLKGQMNSPLHFGNGTRLTVT.

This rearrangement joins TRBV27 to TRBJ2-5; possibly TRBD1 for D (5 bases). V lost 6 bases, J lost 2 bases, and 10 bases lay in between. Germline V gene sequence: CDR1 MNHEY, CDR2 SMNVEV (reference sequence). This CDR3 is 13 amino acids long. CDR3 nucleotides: TGTGCCAGCAGAAGACAGCCTCAAGAGACCCAGTACTTC. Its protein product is CASRRQPQETQYF.

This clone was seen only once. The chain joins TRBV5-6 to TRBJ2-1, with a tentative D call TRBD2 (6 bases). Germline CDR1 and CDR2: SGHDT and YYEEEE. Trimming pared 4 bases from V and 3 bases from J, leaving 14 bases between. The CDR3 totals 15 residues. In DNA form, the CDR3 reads TGTGCCAGCAGCCCCACTAGCTTGGTCTACAATGAGCAGTTCTTC. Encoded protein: CASSPTSLVYNEQFF.

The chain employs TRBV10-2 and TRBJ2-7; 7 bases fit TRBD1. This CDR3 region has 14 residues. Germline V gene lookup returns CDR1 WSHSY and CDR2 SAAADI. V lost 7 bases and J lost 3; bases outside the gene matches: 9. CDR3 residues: CASISGTDGYEQYF. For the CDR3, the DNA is TGCGCCAGCATATCCGGGACAGACGGCTACGAGCAGTACTTC.

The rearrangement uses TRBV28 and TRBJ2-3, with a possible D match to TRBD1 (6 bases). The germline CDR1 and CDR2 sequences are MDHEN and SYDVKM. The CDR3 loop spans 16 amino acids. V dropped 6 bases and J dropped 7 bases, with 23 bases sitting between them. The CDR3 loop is CASRPATTGNRHTQYF. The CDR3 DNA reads TGTGCCAGCAGACCTGCAACTACAGGGAATCGACATACGCAGTATTTT.

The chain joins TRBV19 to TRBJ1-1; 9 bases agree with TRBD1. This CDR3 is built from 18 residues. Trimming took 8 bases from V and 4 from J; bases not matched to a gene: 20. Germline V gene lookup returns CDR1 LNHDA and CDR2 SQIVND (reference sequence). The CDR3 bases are TGTGCCAGTCTTAATTCGGCGGGACAGGGAATCGGGTTCACTGAAGCTTTCTTT. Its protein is CASLNSAGQGIGFTEAFF.

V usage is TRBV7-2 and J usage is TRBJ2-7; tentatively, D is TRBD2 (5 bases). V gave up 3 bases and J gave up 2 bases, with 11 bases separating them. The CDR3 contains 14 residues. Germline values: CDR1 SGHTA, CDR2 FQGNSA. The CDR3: CASSLSGFTYEQYF. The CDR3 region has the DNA TGTGCCAGCAGCTTGTCGGGGTTCACCTACGAGCAGTACTTC.

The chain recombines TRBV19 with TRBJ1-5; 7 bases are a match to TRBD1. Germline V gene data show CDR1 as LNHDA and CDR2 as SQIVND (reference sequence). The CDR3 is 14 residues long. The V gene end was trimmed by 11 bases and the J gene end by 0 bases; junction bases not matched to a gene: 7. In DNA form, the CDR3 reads TGTGCCGGTGGGCACAGGGGTAGCAATCAGCCCCAGCATTTT. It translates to CAGGHRGSNQPQHF.

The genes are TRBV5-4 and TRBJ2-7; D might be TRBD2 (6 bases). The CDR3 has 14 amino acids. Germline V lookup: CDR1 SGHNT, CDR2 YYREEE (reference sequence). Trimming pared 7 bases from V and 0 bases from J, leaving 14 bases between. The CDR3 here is CASSGGAVSYEQYF. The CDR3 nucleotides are TGTGCCAGCTCCGGAGGGGCGGTCTCCTACGAGCAGTACTTC.

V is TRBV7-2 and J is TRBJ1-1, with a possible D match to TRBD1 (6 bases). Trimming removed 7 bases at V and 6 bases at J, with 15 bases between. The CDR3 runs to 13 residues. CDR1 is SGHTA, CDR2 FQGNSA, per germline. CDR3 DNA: TGTGCCAGCACCTTCCGAGGGGGTCCTGAAGCTTTCTTT. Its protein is CASTFRGGPEAFF.

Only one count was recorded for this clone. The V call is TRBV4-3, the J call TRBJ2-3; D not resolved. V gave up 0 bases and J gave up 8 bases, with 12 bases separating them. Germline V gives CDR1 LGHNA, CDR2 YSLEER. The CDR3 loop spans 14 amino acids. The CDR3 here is CASSQEFVLATQYF. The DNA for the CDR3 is TGCGCCAGCAGCCAAGAATTTGTGCTGGCTACGCAGTATTTT.

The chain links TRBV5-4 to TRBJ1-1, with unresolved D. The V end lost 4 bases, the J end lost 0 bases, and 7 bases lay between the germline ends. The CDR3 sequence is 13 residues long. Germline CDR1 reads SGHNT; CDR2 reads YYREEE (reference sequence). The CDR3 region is CASSRQVNTEAFF. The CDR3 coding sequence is TGTGCCAGCAGCCGGCAGGTGAACACTGAAGCTTTCTTT.

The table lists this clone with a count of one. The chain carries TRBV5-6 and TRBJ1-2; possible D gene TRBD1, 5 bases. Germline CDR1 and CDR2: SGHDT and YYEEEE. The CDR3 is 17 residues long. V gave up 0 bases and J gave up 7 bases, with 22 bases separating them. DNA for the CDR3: TGTGCCAGCAGCTTGGCCCCCCCGAGCGGGGCTATTGTTGGCTACACCTTC. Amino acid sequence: CASSLAPPSGAIVGYTF.

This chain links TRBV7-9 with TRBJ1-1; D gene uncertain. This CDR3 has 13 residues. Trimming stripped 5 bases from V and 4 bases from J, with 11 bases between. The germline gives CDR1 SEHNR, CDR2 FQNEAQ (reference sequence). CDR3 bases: TGTGCCAGCAGCCCCTATGGCGGCACTGAAGCTTTCTTT. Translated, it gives CASSPYGGTEAFF. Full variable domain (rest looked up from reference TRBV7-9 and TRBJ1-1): DTGVSQNPRHKITKRGQNVTFRCDPISEHNRLYWYRQTLGQGPEFLTYFQNEAQLEKSRLLSDRFSAERPKGSFSTLEIQRTEQGDSAMYLCASSPYGGTEAFFGQGTRLTVV.